This T cell receptor (beta chain) was sequenced in a study of shared T cell receptors in the human thymus. Measured with immunoSEQ multiplex PCR; TCRdb has only the in-frame clones, and not every one. The sample carries under 450,000 clones, 95% recorded once. The CDR3 contains 11 residues. From germline, CDR1 is SGHVS and CDR2 FQNEAQ. On this clone: The junction departs from the called germline gene at one end, perhaps through a read error.

The sequence was obtained from a human donor. Sequenced sample: thymocytes. This chain joins TRBV7-8 and TRBJ2-7; no definite D call. The CDR3 DNA sequence: TGTGCCAGCAGCTTAGCAGGGTTCATCGACTTC. Amino acids: CASSLAGFIDF. Based on the CDR3 plus reference TRBV7-8 and TRBJ2-7, the full variable domain is GAGVSQSPRYKVAKRGQDVALRCDPISGHVSLFWYQQALGQGPEFLTYFQNEAQLDKSGLPSDRFFAERPEGSVSTLKIQRTQQEDSAVYLCASSLAGFIDFGPGTRLTVT.